This TCR beta chain was obtained from a study of blood T cell repertoires in COVID-19. About the research overall: From T cells, B-cell-depleted T cells, or PBMCs came the material, which was cDNA or gDNA.

Germline CDR1 GTSNPN, CDR2 SVGIG (reference sequence). This CDR3 has 15 residues. Trimming at V came to 2 bases and at J to 5 bases, leaving 10 bases not matched to a gene. The protocol was immunoSEQ multiplex PCR, while the TCRdb copy is restricted to in-frame clones and leaves out a portion. Among about 200,000 clones listed, roughly 80% were seen once. This receptor was identified in a woman older than 75 with COVID-19, enrolled during active disease. This sequence joins TRBV30 and TRBJ2-5; TRBD1 matches 8 bases. The sequenced material came from peripheral blood. The CDR3 spells CAWSKSRGLTETQYF. In DNA, the CDR3 is TGTGCCTGGAGTAAATCCAGGGGGCTGACGGAGACCCAGTACTTC. Together with reference TRBV30 and TRBJ2-5, the CDR3 gives the full variable domain: SQTIHQWPATLVQPVGSPLSLECTVEGTSNPNLYWYRQAAGRGLQLLFYSVGIGQISSEVPQNLSASRPQDRQFILSSKKLLLSDSGFYLCAWSKSRGLTETQYFGPGTRLLVL.